This T cell receptor (beta chain) originates from a study of cytomegalovirus exposure and HLA in healthy donors. Study findings and constraints: In a later analysis, specific HLA alleles were associated with approximately 17,000 TCR beta sequences at a 0.05 false discovery rate. In a later analysis, several top co-occurrence clusters appeared linked to parvovirus B19, influenza, CMV and Epstein-Barr virus. An analysis that came later showed most CMV-associated TCR beta chains appearing HLA-restricted. Information on immune exposure was restricted to one variable (CMV serostatus).

With 60 Vbeta and 13 Jbeta primers, the PCR was carried out. The assay was immunoSEQ multiplex PCR, and TCRdb's table has in-frame clones only and misses some. This table has roughly 100,000 clones, approximately 16% appearing once. CDR3 size: 13 residues. Germline lookup yields CDR1 LNHDA and CDR2 SQIVND (reference sequence). Between the trimmed V and J ends, which lost 7 bases and 0 bases, there was a span of 7 bases. This clone was observed a few times. Antigen specificity is unknown. The chain uses TRBV19 and TRBJ1-5; no definite D call. The receptor was isolated from a female donor in good health and CMV-seronegative. The source material was PBMCs. CDR3 sequence reads: CASNGDSNQPQHF. As DNA, the CDR3 is TGTGCCAGTAACGGGGATAGCAATCAGCCCCAGCATTTT.